Sequencing of this T cell receptor (beta chain) was carried out in a study of T cells in narcolepsy. The V gene lost 2 bases and the J gene lost 5 bases, with 7 bases spanning the gap. Germline V gene data show CDR1 as MNHNS and CDR2 as SASEGT. There are 14 residues in the CDR3. General observations from the study: Same-patient CSF and blood CD4+ T cell clonotypes included HCRT-specific and TRIB2-specific autoreactive ones. Autoreactive clonotypes reportedly recurred in blood of same and different patients, not controls.

The assay was immunoSEQ multiplex PCR, and TCRdb's table has in-frame clones only and misses some. The data show 25,000 to 35,000 clones, 75% to 90% seen once. A note on this clone: Its target is unknown.

Specimen: CD45RA- memory CD4+ T cells from PBMCs. This chain uses TRBV6-1 with TRBJ1-6, with D uncertain. This clonotype was obtained from a human donor with narcolepsy. The CDR3 DNA reads as TGTGCCAGCAGTGAAAACGGCCATAATTCACCCCTCCACTTT. Its translation: CASSENGHNSPLHF.